This T cell receptor beta chain was sequenced during a study of T-cell memory formation after mild COVID-19. Whole-study findings and limits: The authors left the SARS-CoV-2 specificity of second-wave clones peaking on day 37 unconfirmed. The appearance of some responding clones in pre-infection memory suggested that cross-reactive memory joined. The study found contracting CD4+ clones mainly in CM and EM and contracting CD8+ clones in EMRA.

From the 5' RACE reads, TCRdb called clonotypes with MiXCR, one entry per CDR3 protein. The sample has 450,000 or so distinct CDR3 sequences; more than 20% are singletons. As to this clonotype: The antigen is undetermined.

Germline loops: CDR1 MNHEY, CDR2 SVGEGT. This CDR3 is 14 amino acids long. V was pared by 0 bases and J by 3 bases, with 9 bases between. The sequencing sample was made of PBMCs or a T cell subset sorted from them (not recorded which). The sequence came from an adult woman who had mild COVID-19 (a few samples of this study predate the infection). Cell type and time point are not known. V usage is TRBV6-2 or TRBV6-3 and J usage is TRBJ2-7; D possibly matches TRBD1 or TRBD2 (5 bases each). The CDR3 spells CASSYSRDGYEQYF. CDR3 coding DNA: TGTGCCAGCAGTTACTCTAGGGACGGCTACGAGCAGTACTTC.